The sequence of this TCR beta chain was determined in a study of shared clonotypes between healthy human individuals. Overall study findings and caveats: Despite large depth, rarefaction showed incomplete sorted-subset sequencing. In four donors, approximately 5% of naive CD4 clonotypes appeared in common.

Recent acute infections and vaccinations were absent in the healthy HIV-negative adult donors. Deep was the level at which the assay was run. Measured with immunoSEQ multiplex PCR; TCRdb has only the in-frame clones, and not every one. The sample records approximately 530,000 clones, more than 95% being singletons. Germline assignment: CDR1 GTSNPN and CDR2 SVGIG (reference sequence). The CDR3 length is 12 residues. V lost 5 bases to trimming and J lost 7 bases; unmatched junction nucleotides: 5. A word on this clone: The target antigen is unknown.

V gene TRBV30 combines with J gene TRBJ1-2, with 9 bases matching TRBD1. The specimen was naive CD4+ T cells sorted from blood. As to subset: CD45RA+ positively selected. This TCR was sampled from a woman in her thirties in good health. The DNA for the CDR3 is TGTGCCTGGGGGGGACAGGGCCGTGGCTACACCTTC. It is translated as CAWGGQGRGYTF. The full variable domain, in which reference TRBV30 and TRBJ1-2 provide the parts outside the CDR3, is SQTIHQWPATLVQPVGSPLSLECTVEGTSNPNLYWYRQAAGRGLQLLFYSVGIGQISSEVPQNLSASRPQDRQFILSSKKLLLSDSGFYLCAWGGQGRGYTFGSGTRLTVV.